Listed below are T cell receptor beta chains from one sample, sequenced in a study of blood T cell repertoires in COVID-19. Only in-frame clones appear in the TCRdb table, and some are missing; sequencing was by immunoSEQ multiplex PCR. The sample has 150,000 or so clones, 75% to 80% seen once. Sequencing was performed on peripheral blood. These receptors were collected from a man aged 80 or over with acute or convalescent COVID-19. Each CDR3 is given without its conserved first and last residue.

v_gene,CDR3aa
TRBV5-1,ASSPFGNQPQH
TRBV21-1,ASSFPSTGMTNYGYT
TRBV28,ASSPPLRGTETQY
TRBV10-3,AITEQGGATGELF
TRBV15,ATSISVGARETQY
TRBV6-5,AHKSGQGADEQF
TRBV10-1,ASNDDRERETQY
TRBV27,ASSSRNPGGLNEKLF
TRBV21-1,ASSPRPPGGNPGANVLT
TRBV6-1,ASSEADRGGQPQH
TRBV5-4,ASRLAGGRTDTQY
TRBV7-2,ASSLAQVRQSNQPQH
TRBV11-2,ASSLQRGGLEQF
TRBV6-5,AGTPDEIGNTIY
TRBV6-1,ASRIDMGGTEAF
TRBV29-1,GLRGEIHNEQF
TRBV27,ASSLLNGGGAGELF
TRBV18,ASSPEQGYSAF
TRBV2,ASNYGTGGAGANVLT
TRBV5-8,ASSWPRTNTGELF
TRBV5-4,ASSLAPSGNSGNTIY
TRBV7-2,ASTQRRPTGELF
TRBV3-1/TRBV3-2,ASSRYRDSSYEQY
TRBV30,AWSAGSATEAF
TRBV2,ASSEGLSTDTQY
TRBV6-2/TRBV6-3,ASSTEGWGRWAF
TRBV7-2,ASSIGQGISYEQY
TRBV4-3,ASSQGDYQDTQY
TRBV15,ATSRAPGTVSPDTQY
TRBV28,ASGFFTGTGLSEAF
TRBV5-1,ASRYTEINEQF
TRBV20-1,SASGGGSSSYEQY
TRBV6-5,ASRRQPQETQY